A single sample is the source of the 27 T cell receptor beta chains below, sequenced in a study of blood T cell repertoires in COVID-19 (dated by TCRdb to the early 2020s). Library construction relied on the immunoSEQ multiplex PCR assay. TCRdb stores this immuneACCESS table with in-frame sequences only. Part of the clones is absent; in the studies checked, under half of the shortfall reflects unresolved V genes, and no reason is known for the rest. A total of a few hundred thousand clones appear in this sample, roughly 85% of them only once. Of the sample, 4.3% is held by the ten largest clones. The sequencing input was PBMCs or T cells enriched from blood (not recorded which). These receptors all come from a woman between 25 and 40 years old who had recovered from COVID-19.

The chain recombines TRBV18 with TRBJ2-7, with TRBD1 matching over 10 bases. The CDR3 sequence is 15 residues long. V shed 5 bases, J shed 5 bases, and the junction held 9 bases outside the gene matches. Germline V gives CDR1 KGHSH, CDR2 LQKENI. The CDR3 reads CASSSLGTGANEQYF. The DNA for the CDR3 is TGTGCCAGCTCATCCCTGGGGACAGGGGCGAACGAGCAGTACTTC.

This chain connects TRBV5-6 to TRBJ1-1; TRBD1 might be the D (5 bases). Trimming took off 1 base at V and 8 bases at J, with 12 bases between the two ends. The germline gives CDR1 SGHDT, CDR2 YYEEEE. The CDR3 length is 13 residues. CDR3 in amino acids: CASSLPLGGEAFF. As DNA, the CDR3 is TGTGCCAGCAGCTTGCCCTTGGGGGGGGAAGCTTTCTTT. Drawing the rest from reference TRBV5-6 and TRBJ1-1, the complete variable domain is DAGVTQSPTHLIKTRGQQVTLRCSPKSGHDTVSWYQQALGQGPQFIFQYYEEEERQRGNFPDRFSGHQFPNYSSELNVNALLLGDSALYLCASSLPLGGEAFFGQGTRLTVV.

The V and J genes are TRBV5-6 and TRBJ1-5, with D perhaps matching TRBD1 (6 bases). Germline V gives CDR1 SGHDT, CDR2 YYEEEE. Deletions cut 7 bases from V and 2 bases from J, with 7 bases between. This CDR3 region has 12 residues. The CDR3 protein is CASHRGNQPQHF. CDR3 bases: TGTGCCAGCCACAGGGGCAATCAGCCCCAGCATTTT.

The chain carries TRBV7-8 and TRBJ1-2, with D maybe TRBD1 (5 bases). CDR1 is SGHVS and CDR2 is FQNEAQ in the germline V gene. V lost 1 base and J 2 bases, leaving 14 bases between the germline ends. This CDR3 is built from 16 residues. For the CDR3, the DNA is TGTGCCAGCAGCTTAGGGCCGACAGCCCAAAACTATGGCTACACCTTC. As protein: CASSLGPTAQNYGYTF.

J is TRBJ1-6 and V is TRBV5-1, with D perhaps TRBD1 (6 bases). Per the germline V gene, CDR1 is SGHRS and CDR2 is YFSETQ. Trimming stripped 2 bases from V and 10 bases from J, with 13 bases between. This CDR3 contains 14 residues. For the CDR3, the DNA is TGCGCCAGCAGCTTACAGGGTCTGGGGTCACCCCTCCACTTT. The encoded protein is CASSLQGLGSPLHF.

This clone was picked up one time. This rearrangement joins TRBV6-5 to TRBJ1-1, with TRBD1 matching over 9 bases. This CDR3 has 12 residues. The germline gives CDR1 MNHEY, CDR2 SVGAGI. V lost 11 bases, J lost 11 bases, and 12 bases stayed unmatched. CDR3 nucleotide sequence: TGTGCCGGATTGACAGGGGGACAAGGGGCTTTCTTT. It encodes CAGLTGGQGAFF.

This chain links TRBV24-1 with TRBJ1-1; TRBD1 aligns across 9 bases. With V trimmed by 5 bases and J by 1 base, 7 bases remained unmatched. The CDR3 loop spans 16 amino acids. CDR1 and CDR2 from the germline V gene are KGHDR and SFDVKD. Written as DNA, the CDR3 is TGTGCCACCAGTGCAAGGGACAGGGCTGGGAACACTGAAGCTTTCTTT. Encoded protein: CATSARDRAGNTEAFF.

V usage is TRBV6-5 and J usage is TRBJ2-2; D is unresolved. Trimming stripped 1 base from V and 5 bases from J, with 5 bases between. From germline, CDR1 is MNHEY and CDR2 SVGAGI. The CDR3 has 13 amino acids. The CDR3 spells CASSYFSTGELFF. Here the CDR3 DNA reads TGTGCCAGCAGTTACTTCTCGACCGGGGAGCTGTTTTTT.

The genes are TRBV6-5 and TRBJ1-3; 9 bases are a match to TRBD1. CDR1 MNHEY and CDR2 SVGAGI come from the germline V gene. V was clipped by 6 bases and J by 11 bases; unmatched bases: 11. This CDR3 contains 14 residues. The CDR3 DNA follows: TGTGCCAGCAGGACACAGGGGGCGAAACACCCCATATATTTT. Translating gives CASRTQGAKHPIYF.

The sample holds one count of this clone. The CDR3 loop reads CASRLNRGSTDTQYF. In DNA form, the CDR3 reads TGTGCCAGCCGATTAAACAGGGGTTCGACAGATACGCAGTATTTT. The J gene is TRBJ2-3, the V gene TRBV7-3, with 7 bases fitting TRBD1. Germline values: CDR1 SGHTA, CDR2 FQGTGA. J gave up 3 bases and V 8 bases, and 11 bases lay outside the gene matches. The CDR3 extends over 15 amino acids. Combining the CDR3 with reference TRBV7-3 and TRBJ2-3 gives the whole variable domain GAGVSQTPSNKVTEKGKYVELRCDPISGHTALYWYRQSLGQGPEFLIYFQGTGAADDSGLPNDRFFAVRPEGSVSTLKIQRTERGDSAVYLCASRLNRGSTDTQYFGPGTRLTVL.

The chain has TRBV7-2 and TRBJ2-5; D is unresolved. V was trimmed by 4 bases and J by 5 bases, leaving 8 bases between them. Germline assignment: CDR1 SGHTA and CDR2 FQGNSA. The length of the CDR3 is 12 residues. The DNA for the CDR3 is TGTGCCAGCAGCTCCTACGGTGAGACCCAGTACTTC. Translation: CASSSYGETQYF.

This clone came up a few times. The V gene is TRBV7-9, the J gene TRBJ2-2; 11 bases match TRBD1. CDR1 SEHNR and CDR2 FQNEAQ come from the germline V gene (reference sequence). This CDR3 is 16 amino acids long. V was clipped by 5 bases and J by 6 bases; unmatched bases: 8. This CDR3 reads CASSERGTGGPGELFF. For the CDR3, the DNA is TGTGCCAGCAGCGAGCGAGGGACAGGGGGACCCGGGGAGCTGTTTTTT.

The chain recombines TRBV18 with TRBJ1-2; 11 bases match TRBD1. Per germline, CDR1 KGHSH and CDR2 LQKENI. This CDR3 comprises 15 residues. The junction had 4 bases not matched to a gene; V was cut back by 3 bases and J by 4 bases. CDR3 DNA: TGTGCCAGCTCACCGGACAGGGGGCGCGGCTATGGCTACACCTTC. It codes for CASSPDRGRGYGYTF.

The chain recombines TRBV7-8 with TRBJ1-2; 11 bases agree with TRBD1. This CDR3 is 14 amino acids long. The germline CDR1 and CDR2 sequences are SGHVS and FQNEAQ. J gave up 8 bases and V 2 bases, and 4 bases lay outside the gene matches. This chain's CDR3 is CASSLQDRGLGYTF. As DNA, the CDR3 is TGTGCCAGCAGCTTACAGGACAGGGGGCTCGGCTACACCTTC.

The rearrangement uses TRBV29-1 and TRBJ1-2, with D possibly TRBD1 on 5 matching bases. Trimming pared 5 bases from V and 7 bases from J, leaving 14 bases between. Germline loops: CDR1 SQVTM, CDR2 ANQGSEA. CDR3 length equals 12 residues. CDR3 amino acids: CSVRGERGGYTF. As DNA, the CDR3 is TGCAGCGTTCGGGGGGAAAGGGGTGGCTACACCTTC.

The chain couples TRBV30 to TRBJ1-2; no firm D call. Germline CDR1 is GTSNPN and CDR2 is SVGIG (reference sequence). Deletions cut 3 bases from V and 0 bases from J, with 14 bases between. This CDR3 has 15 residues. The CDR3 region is CAWRAPRLTNYGYTF. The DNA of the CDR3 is TGTGCCTGGAGAGCCCCAAGACTGACTAACTATGGCTACACCTTC.

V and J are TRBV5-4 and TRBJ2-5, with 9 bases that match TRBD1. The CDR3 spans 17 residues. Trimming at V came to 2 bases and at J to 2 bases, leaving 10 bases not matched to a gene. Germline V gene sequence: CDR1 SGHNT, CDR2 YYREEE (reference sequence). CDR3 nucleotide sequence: TGTGCCAGCAGCTTACCAACCGACAGGGGGGGACAAGAGACCCAGTACTTC. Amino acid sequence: CASSLPTDRGGQETQYF.

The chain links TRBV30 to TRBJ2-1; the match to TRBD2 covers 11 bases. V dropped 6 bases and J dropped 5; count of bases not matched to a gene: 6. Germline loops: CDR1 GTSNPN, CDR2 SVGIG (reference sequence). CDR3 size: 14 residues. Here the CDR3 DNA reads TGTGCCTGCCCGGGGACTAGCGGACACAATGAGCAGTTCTTC. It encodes CACPGTSGHNEQFF. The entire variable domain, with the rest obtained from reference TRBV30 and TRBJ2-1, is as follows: SQTIHQWPATLVQPVGSPLSLECTVEGTSNPNLYWYRQAAGRGLQLLFYSVGIGQISSEVPQNLSASRPQDRQFILSSKKLLLSDSGFYLCACPGTSGHNEQFFGPGTRLTVL.

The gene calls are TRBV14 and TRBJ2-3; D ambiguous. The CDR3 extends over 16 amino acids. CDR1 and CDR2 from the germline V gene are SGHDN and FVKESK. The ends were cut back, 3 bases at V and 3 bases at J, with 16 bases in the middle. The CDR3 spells CASSHLRNIRTDTQYF. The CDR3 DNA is TGTGCCAGCAGCCACTTGAGGAACATTCGGACAGATACGCAGTATTTT.

The CDR3 DNA follows: TGCGCCAGCAGTTGGGAGTCAACTAATGAAAAACTGTTTTTT. Protein sequence: CASSWESTNEKLFF. The V call is TRBV10-2, the J call TRBJ1-4; D is ambiguous. Germline CDR1 reads WSHSY; CDR2 reads SAAADI. The CDR3 has 14 amino acids. The V end lost 5 bases, the J end lost 0 bases, and 7 bases lay between the germline ends.

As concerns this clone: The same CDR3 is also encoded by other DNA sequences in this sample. CDR3 amino acids: CASSPTGTDTQYF. CDR3 coding DNA: TGTGCCAGCAGCCCCACAGGGACAGATACGCAGTATTTT. The rearrangement joins TRBV7-3 to TRBJ2-3; possible D gene TRBD1, 6 bases. Trimming took off 5 bases at V and 3 bases at J, with 9 bases between the two ends. Germline values: CDR1 SGHTA, CDR2 FQGTGA. The CDR3 length is 13 residues.

DNA for the CDR3: TGTGCCAGCAGCACTATCAGGGGTTCCGGCGAGCAGTACTTC. The encoded protein is CASSTIRGSGEQYF. The chain uses TRBV11-2 and TRBJ2-7; tentatively, D is TRBD1 (6 bases). Deletions cut 5 bases from V and 6 bases from J, with 17 bases between. CDR1 SGHAT and CDR2 FQNNGV come from the germline V gene. The CDR3 sequence is 14 residues long.

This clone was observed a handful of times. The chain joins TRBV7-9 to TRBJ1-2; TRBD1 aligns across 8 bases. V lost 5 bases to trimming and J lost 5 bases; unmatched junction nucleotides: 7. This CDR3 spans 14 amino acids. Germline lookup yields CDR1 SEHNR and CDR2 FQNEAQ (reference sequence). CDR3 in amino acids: CASSTRTGQYGYTF. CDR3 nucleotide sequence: TGTGCCAGCAGCACCCGGACAGGGCAATATGGCTACACCTTC.

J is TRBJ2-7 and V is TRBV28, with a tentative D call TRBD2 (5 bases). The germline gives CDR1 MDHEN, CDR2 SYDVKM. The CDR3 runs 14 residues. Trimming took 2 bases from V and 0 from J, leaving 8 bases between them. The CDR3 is CASSLAGNSYEQYF. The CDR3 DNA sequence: TGTGCCAGCAGTTTAGCCGGGAACTCCTACGAGCAGTACTTC. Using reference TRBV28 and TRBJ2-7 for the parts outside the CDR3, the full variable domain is DVKVTQSSRYLVKRTGEKVFLECVQDMDHENMFWYRQDPGLGLRLIYFSYDVKMKEKGDIPEGYSVSREKKERFSLILESASTNQTSMYLCASSLAGNSYEQYFGPGTRLTVT.

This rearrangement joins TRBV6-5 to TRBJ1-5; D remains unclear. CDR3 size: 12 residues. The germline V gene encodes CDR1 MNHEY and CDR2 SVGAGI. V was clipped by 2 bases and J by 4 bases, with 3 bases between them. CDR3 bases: TGTGCCAGCAGTTACATAAATCAGCCCCAGCATTTT. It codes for CASSYINQPQHF.

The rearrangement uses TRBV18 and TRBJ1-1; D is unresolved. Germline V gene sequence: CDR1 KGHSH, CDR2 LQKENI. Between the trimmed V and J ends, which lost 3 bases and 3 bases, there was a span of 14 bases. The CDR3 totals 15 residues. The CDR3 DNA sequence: TGTGCCAGCTCACCCGAGGGTACGGGAGACACTGAAGCTTTCTTT. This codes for CASSPEGTGDTEAFF. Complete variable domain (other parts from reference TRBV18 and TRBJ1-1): NAGVMQNPRHLVRRRGQEARLRCSPMKGHSHVYWYRQLPEEGLKFMVYLQKENIIDESGMPKERFSAEFPKEGPSILRIQQVVRGDSAAYFCASSPEGTGDTEAFFGQGTRLTVV.

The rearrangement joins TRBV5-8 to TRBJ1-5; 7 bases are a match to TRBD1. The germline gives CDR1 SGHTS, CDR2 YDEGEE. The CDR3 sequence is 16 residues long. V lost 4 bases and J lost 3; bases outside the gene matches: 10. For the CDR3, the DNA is TGTGCCAGCAGCACGGGGACAGCTAAACTCAATCAGCCCCAGCATTTT. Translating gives CASSTGTAKLNQPQHF. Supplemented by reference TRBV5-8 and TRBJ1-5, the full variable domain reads EAGVTQSPTHLIKTRGQQATLRCSPISGHTSVYWYQQALGLGLQFLLWYDEGEERNRGNFPPRFSGRQFPNYSSELNVNALELEDSALYLCASSTGTAKLNQPQHFGDGTRLSIL.